A single sample is the source of the 18 T cell receptor beta chains below, sequenced in a study of blood T cell repertoires in COVID-19 (dated by TCRdb to 2019 to 2021). The receptor library was made with the immunoSEQ multiplex PCR assay. In its TCRdb copy, this immuneACCESS table keeps in-frame sequences only and misses some clones. Where compared with another copy, unresolved V genes explain less than half of these, and the others have no known cause. The sample has 350,000 to 450,000 clones on record, 70% to 90% of them singletons. The biggest ten clones account for roughly 2% of the sample. The sample comprised PBMCs or T cells enriched from blood (not recorded which). These receptors came from a man in his forties or fifties in a cohort exposed to, infected with or recovered from COVID-19 (not recorded which).

The genes are TRBV5-4 and TRBJ2-1; the match to TRBD2 covers 8 bases. Germline assignment: CDR1 SGHNT and CDR2 YYREEE (reference sequence). V trimming: 4 bases; J trimming: 1 base; junction bases outside the gene matches: 4. The CDR3 covers 15 residues. The CDR3 DNA is TGTGCCAGCAGCGTTACTAGCGGATCCTACAATGAGCAGTTCTTC. Protein product: CASSVTSGSYNEQFF.

This chain connects TRBV24-1 to TRBJ2-3; TRBD1 matches at 8 bases. Germline trimming cut 5 bases from V and 4 bases from J; bases unmatched to any gene: 13. The CDR3 is 17 residues long. The germline V gene has CDR1 KGHDR and CDR2 SFDVKD. CDR3 sequence (DNA): TGTGCCACCAGTGCATCACGGTTCGGGACAGGCCCAGATACGCAGTATTTT. This translates into CATSASRFGTGPDTQYF.

This chain joins TRBV27 and TRBJ1-4; no definite D call. Germline V gives CDR1 MNHEY, CDR2 SMNVEV (reference sequence). The CDR3 covers 13 residues. V lost 2 bases and J lost 9, with 10 bases in between. In DNA, the CDR3 is TGTGCCAGCAGTTTAGGAGTTTCAAAAAAACTGTTTTTT. This gives the protein CASSLGVSKKLFF.

This clone has only a few counts. The V and J genes are TRBV5-1 and TRBJ1-5; 7 positions agree with TRBD1. V lost 4 bases to trimming and J lost 1 base; unmatched junction nucleotides: 5. CDR1 and CDR2 from the germline V gene are SGHRS and YFSETQ. The CDR3 totals 15 residues. The CDR3 DNA follows: TGCGCCAGCAGCCAAACAGGGGCAAGCAATCAGCCCCAGCATTTT. Translated: CASSQTGASNQPQHF.

This chain connects TRBV5-4 to TRBJ1-1; no definite D call. The V gene's germline CDR1 is SGHNT and CDR2 YYREEE (reference sequence). The length of the CDR3 is 12 residues. The germline V and J ends were trimmed by 2 bases and 7 bases, with 9 bases remaining between them. In DNA form, the CDR3 reads TGTGCCAGCAGCTTTCTTGGGAGTGAAGCTTTCTTT. This sequence encodes CASSFLGSEAFF.

This rearrangement joins TRBV9 to TRBJ2-5; 7 nucleotides match TRBD1. The germline gives CDR1 SGDLS, CDR2 YYNGEE. The CDR3 loop spans 15 amino acids. V lost 4 bases, J lost 2 bases, and 8 bases stayed unmatched. Here the CDR3 DNA reads TGTGCCAGCAGCACCCACCCACAGGGGCAAGAGACCCAGTACTTC. Protein product: CASSTHPQGQETQYF.

This chain links TRBV3-1 (or the pseudogene TRBV3-2) with TRBJ2-7, with 10 bases aligning to TRBD2. The CDR3 has 16 residues. The junction had 7 bases not matched to a gene; V was cut back by 1 base and J by 4 bases. CDR1 and CDR2 (germline): LGHDT, YNNKEL (reference sequence). DNA for the CDR3: TGTGCCAGCAGCCAAGGTAGCGGGAGGTTGTCGTACGAGCAGTACTTC. Amino acids: CASSQGSGRLSYEQYF.

The chain is built from TRBV27 and TRBJ2-1; D is possibly TRBD2 (6 bases). CDR1 is MNHEY and CDR2 is SMNVEV in the germline V gene (reference sequence). This CDR3 region has 16 residues. Trimming pared 2 bases from V and 10 bases from J, leaving 21 bases between. CDR3 coding DNA: TGTGCCAGCAGTTTAGTAGCAGCGACTAGGATACCCGAGCAGTTCTTC. Encoded protein: CASSLVAATRIPEQFF.

This clone was found once. This chain connects TRBV3-1 (or the pseudogene TRBV3-2) to TRBJ1-5; 9 bases are a match to TRBD1. There are 15 residues in the CDR3. J lost 4 bases, V lost 1 base, and 2 bases had no gene match. Germline V gene lookup returns CDR1 LGHDT and CDR2 YNNKEL (reference sequence). The CDR3 region is CASSQGQGENQPQHF. CDR3 DNA: TGTGCCAGCAGCCAAGGACAGGGGGAGAATCAGCCCCAGCATTTT.

The chain employs TRBV7-9 and TRBJ2-1; 11 bases map to TRBD2. CDR1 is SEHNR and CDR2 is FQNEAQ in the germline V gene (reference sequence). With 4 bases clipped from V and 3 bases from J, the junction kept 2 bases outside the gene matches. This CDR3 contains 15 residues. CDR3 in amino acids: CASSSGLADYNEQFF. In DNA form, the CDR3 reads TGTGCCAGCAGCTCGGGACTAGCGGACTACAATGAGCAGTTCTTC.

The chain has TRBV5-1 and TRBJ2-3; tentative D call: TRBD1 (6 bases). This CDR3 contains 17 residues. Trimming cost V 0 bases and J 1 base, with 15 bases left between them. The germline CDR1 and CDR2 sequences are SGHRS and YFSETQ. Written as DNA, the CDR3 is TGCGCCAGCAGCTTGGCCGGGCAGGGGATCCGCACAGATACGCAGTATTTT. It specifies CASSLAGQGIRTDTQYF.

This clone showed up just once. J is TRBJ1-1 and V is TRBV6-1; TRBD1 is a possible D gene (5 bases). The V end lost 0 bases, the J end lost 4 bases, and 15 bases lay between the germline ends. The CDR3 consists of 16 residues. Per germline, CDR1 MNHNS and CDR2 SASEGT. DNA of the CDR3: TGTGCCAGCAGTGAAGCGGGGGGGGTGAGGAGCACTGAAGCTTTCTTT. Translation gives CASSEAGGVRSTEAFF.

The genes are TRBV3-1 (or the pseudogene TRBV3-2) and TRBJ2-3; 8 nucleotides agree with TRBD1. This CDR3 comprises 14 residues. Germline CDR1 is LGHDT and CDR2 is YNNKEL (reference sequence). J lost 7 bases, V lost 2 bases, and 5 bases had no gene match. In nucleotides, the CDR3 is TGTGCCAGCAGCCAAAGGGACAGGCCCCATACGCAGTATTTT. It yields the protein CASSQRDRPHTQYF.

The chain joins TRBV4-2 to TRBJ1-6; the match to TRBD1 covers 7 bases. The V segment lost 5 bases and the J segment 7 bases; nucleotides outside the gene matches: 11. Germline loops: CDR1 LGHNA, CDR2 YNFKEQ. This CDR3 region has 16 residues. As DNA, the CDR3 is TGTGCCAGCAGCTTTGACAGCTCACAGGGGAATTCACCCCTCCACTTT. It specifies CASSFDSSQGNSPLHF.

The V gene is TRBV2, the J gene TRBJ1-5; 9 bases are shared with TRBD1. CDR3 length: 13 residues. V dropped 8 bases and J dropped 5; count of bases not matched to a gene: 4. Germline V gene lookup returns CDR1 SNHLY and CDR2 FYNNEI. The chain's CDR3 is CASGTGLYQPQHF. Here the CDR3 DNA reads TGTGCCAGCGGGACAGGGCTTTATCAGCCCCAGCATTTT.

This clone was counted a few times. This rearrangement joins TRBV7-9 to TRBJ1-1; TRBD1 is a possible D gene (5 bases). The CDR3 contains 14 residues. The germline V gene has CDR1 SEHNR and CDR2 FQNEAQ (reference sequence). V shed 1 base and J shed 4 bases, with 10 bases lying between them. The CDR3 sequence is CASSLETVSTEAFF. The CDR3 nucleotides are TGTGCCAGCAGCTTAGAGACAGTCAGCACTGAAGCTTTCTTT.

The rearrangement joins TRBV27 to TRBJ2-1, with TRBD1 matching 9 bases. Germline values: CDR1 MNHEY, CDR2 SMNVEV (reference sequence). The CDR3 is 16 amino acids. After removal of 6 bases from V and 5 bases from J, the junction contained 11 bases not matched to a gene. CDR3 coding DNA: TGTGCCAGCAGGAACCCGACAGGGGGTGAGCACAATGAGCAGTTCTTC. The encoded protein is CASRNPTGGEHNEQFF.

The rearrangement uses TRBV7-9 and TRBJ2-3; 8 nucleotides match TRBD2. The V gene end was trimmed by 6 bases and the J gene end by 5 bases; junction bases not matched to a gene: 13. This CDR3 has 16 amino acids. The germline V gene encodes CDR1 SEHNR and CDR2 FQNEAQ (reference sequence). The DNA of the CDR3 is TGTGCCAGCAGGCCAGAACCTGGACTAGCAGTAGATACGCAGTATTTT. Residues: CASRPEPGLAVDTQYF. Full variable domain (remainder filled in from reference TRBV7-9 and TRBJ2-3): DTGVSQNPRHKITKRGQNVTFRCDPISEHNRLYWYRQTLGQGPEFLTYFQNEAQLEKSRLLSDRFSAERPKGSFSTLEIQRTEQGDSAMYLCASRPEPGLAVDTQYFGPGTRLTVL.